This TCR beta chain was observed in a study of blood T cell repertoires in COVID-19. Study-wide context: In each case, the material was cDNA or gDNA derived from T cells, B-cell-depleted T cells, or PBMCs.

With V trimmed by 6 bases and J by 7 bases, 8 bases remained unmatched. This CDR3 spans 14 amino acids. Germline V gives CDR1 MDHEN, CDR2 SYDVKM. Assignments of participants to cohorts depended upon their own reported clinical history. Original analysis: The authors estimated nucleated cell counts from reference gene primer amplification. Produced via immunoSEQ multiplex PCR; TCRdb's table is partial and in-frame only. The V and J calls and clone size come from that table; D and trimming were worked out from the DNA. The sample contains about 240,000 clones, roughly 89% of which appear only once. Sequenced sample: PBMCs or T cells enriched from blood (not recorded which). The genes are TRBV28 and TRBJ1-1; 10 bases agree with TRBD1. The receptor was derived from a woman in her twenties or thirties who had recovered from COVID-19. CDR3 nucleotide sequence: TGTGCCAGCAGGATGACAGGGGGCATTAGTGAAGCTTTCTTT. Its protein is CASRMTGGISEAFF.